This T cell receptor beta chain was observed in a study of PD-L1 blockade in urothelial cancer. Overall study results and limits: Below-median pretreatment blood TCR clonality was a predictor of better survival.

As concerns this clone: Its antigen is currently unknown.

The diagnosis in patients was locally advanced or metastatic urothelial carcinoma. Germline V gene data show CDR1 as SEHNR and CDR2 as FQNEAQ (reference sequence). V lost 1 base, J lost 0 bases, and 9 bases lay in between. This CDR3 is 16 amino acids long. PCRs were each spiked with synthetic TCR analog templates. Sequenced by immunoSEQ multiplex PCR; TCRdb stores in-frame clones only, minus some. The table shows under 55,000 clones, with 84% occurring only once. The TCR originated in a man aged 35-49 years with urothelial cancer. The J gene is TRBJ1-4, the V gene TRBV7-9; D unresolved. Sequenced here: PBMCs, sampled around atezolizumab (anti-PD-L1) treatment. CDR3: CASSLGAATTNEKLFF. The CDR3 DNA reads TGTGCCAGCAGCTTAGGGGCAGCCACAACTAATGAAAAACTGTTTTTT.